This record covers a single T cell receptor beta chain. Its antigen is as yet unknown. Measured with immunoSEQ multiplex PCR; TCRdb has only the in-frame clones, and not every one. The sample shows under 150,000 clones, around 85% of them seen only once. This CDR3 is 12 amino acids long. Germline CDR1 is SQVTM and CDR2 is ANQGSEA. Unmatched junction bases numbered 4, after V lost 7 bases and J lost 3 bases. The sample belongs to a study of T cell responses to AZD1222 COVID-19 vaccine. Regarding the study as a whole: White British donors predominated, females outnumbered males, and clonal diversity was possibly underestimated. Nearly half of spike-specific TCRs reportedly go after variant regions that carry no mutations.

The TCR comes from an adult in good health. V usage is TRBV29-1 and J usage is TRBJ1-2, with 8 bases matching TRBD1. The sample was peripheral blood, taken on day 0 of AZD1222 vaccination. DNA for the CDR3: TGCAGCGCAGAGACAGGGGACTATGGCTACACCTTC. Translation gives CSAETGDYGYTF.